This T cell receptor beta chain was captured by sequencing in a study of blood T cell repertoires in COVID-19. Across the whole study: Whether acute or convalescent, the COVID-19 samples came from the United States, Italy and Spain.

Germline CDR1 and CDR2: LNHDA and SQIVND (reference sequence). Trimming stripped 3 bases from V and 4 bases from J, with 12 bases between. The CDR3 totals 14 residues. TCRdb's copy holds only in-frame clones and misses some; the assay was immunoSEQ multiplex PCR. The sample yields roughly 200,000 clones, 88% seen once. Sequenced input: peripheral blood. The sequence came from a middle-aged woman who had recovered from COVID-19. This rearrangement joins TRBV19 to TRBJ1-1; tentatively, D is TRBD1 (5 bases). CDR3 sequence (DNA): TGTGCCAGTAGTATTGCAGACAGATCCACTGAAGCTTTCTTT. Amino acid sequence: CASSIADRSTEAFF. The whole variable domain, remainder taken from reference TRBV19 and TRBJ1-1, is DGGITQSPKYLFRKEGQNVTLSCEQNLNHDAMYWYRQDPGQGLRLIYYSQIVNDFQKGDIAEGYSVSREKKESFPLTVTSAQKNPTAFYLCASSIADRSTEAFFGQGTRLTVV.